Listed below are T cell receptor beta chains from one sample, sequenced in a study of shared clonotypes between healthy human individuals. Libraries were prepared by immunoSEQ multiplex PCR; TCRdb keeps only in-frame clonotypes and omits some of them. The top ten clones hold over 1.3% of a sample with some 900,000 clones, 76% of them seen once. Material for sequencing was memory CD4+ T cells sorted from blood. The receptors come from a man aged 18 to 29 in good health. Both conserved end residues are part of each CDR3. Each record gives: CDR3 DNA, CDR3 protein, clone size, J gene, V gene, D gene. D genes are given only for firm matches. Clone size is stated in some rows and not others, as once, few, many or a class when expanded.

CDR3 DNA: TGTGCCTGGAGTGTCCCCCAGACAGGGTATCAGCCCCAGCATTTT
CDR3 protein: CAWSVPQTGYQPQHF
clone size: NA
J gene: TRBJ1-5
V gene: TRBV30
D gene: TRBD1

CDR3 DNA: TGTGCCAGCTCAGGTAGCGGGACTGCTTACAATGAGCAGTTCTTC
CDR3 protein: CASSGSGTAYNEQFF
clone size: NA
J gene: TRBJ2-1
V gene: TRBV18
D gene: TRBD2

CDR3 DNA: TGTGCCAGCAGTTACTCGGGGGATGGCTACACCTTC
CDR3 protein: CASSYSGDGYTF
clone size: NA
J gene: TRBJ1-2
V gene: TRBV6-6
D gene: NA

CDR3 DNA: TGTGCCATCTCCCGGCTAGCGACAGATACGCAGTATTTT
CDR3 protein: CAISRLATDTQYF
clone size: NA
J gene: TRBJ2-3
V gene: TRBV10-3
D gene: NA

CDR3 DNA: TGTGCCAGCAGGGAGGGAATGGCTGGAAACACCATATATTTT
CDR3 protein: CASREGMAGNTIYF
clone size: NA
J gene: TRBJ1-3
V gene: TRBV28
D gene: NA

CDR3 DNA: TGTGCCAGCTCCCGGGAGGGCGTCGGAAATGAGCAGTTCTTC
CDR3 protein: CASSREGVGNEQFF
clone size: NA
J gene: TRBJ2-1
V gene: TRBV2
D gene: TRBD2

CDR3 DNA: TGTGCCAGCAGCTTGGAAGGACAGACCTACGAGCAGTACTTC
CDR3 protein: CASSLEGQTYEQYF
clone size: few
J gene: TRBJ2-7
V gene: TRBV5-5
D gene: NA

CDR3 DNA: TGTGCCAGCAGCTTGTATGGGACAGGGGGCTATGGCTACACCTTC
CDR3 protein: CASSLYGTGGYGYTF
clone size: NA
J gene: TRBJ1-2
V gene: TRBV5-4
D gene: TRBD1

CDR3 DNA: TGCAGCGTTGAACCTGGGACTGGGGATACGCAGTATTTT
CDR3 protein: CSVEPGTGDTQYF
clone size: NA
J gene: TRBJ2-3
V gene: TRBV29-1
D gene: NA

CDR3 DNA: TGCGCCAGCAGCTACGACGGGGCCGCCGGGGAGCTGTTTTTT
CDR3 protein: CASSYDGAAGELFF
clone size: NA
J gene: TRBJ2-2
V gene: TRBV5-1
D gene: NA

CDR3 DNA: TGTGCCAGCAGTGAGGGACAGGCGAACACTGAAGCTTTCTTT
CDR3 protein: CASSEGQANTEAFF
clone size: NA
J gene: TRBJ1-1
V gene: TRBV2
D gene: TRBD1

CDR3 DNA: TGTGCCAGCAGCATTGGACTAGCGAATATTGAGCAGTTCTTC
CDR3 protein: CASSIGLANIEQFF
clone size: NA
J gene: TRBJ2-1
V gene: TRBV11-2
D gene: TRBD2

CDR3 DNA: TGCGCCAGCAGCTTGGGACTCACCGGGGAGCTGTTTTTT
CDR3 protein: CASSLGLTGELFF
clone size: NA
J gene: TRBJ2-2
V gene: TRBV5-1
D gene: NA

CDR3 DNA: TGTGCCAGCATTGTTGGAAGTAAGTCTGGTTCACCCCTCCACTTT
CDR3 protein: CASIVGSKSGSPLHF
clone size: NA
J gene: TRBJ1-6
V gene: TRBV5-6
D gene: NA

CDR3 DNA: TGTGCCAGCAACACTGGGGGGAGTCAAGAGACCCAGTACTTC
CDR3 protein: CASNTGGSQETQYF
clone size: NA
J gene: TRBJ2-5
V gene: TRBV7-2
D gene: NA

CDR3 DNA: TGTGCCAGCTTATCTAGGGACAGGGGCTCAGATACGCAGTATTTT
CDR3 protein: CASLSRDRGSDTQYF
clone size: NA
J gene: TRBJ2-3
V gene: TRBV2
D gene: TRBD1

CDR3 DNA: TGCGCCAGCAGCCAAGCGTTAGCGGGAGGTCCAGCCAACACAGATACGCAGTATTTT
CDR3 protein: CASSQALAGGPANTDTQYF
clone size: once
J gene: TRBJ2-3
V gene: TRBV4-1
D gene: TRBD2

CDR3 DNA: TGCGCCAGCAGCCCGGGACTAGCGGACACGCGGGTCTTC
CDR3 protein: CASSPGLADTRVF
clone size: NA
J gene: TRBJ2-1
V gene: TRBV4-1
D gene: TRBD2

CDR3 DNA: TGTGCCAGTAGGATCTTCCCGGCTGGTTCATATGGCTACACCTTC
CDR3 protein: CASRIFPAGSYGYTF
clone size: NA
J gene: TRBJ1-2
V gene: TRBV19
D gene: NA

CDR3 DNA: TGTGCCAGCAGTCCTGACGGTTACTCGGAGTTCTTC
CDR3 protein: CASSPDGYSEFF
clone size: NA
J gene: TRBJ2-1
V gene: TRBV6-1
D gene: NA

CDR3 DNA: TGTGCCAGCAGCCAAACTAGGGGCACAGATACGCAGTATTTT
CDR3 protein: CASSQTRGTDTQYF
clone size: few
J gene: TRBJ2-3
V gene: TRBV14
D gene: NA

CDR3 DNA: TGTGCCAGCAGTCTACATGGACTAGCGGAATATTACGAGCAGTACTTC
CDR3 protein: CASSLHGLAEYYEQYF
clone size: NA
J gene: TRBJ2-7
V gene: TRBV7-9
D gene: TRBD2

CDR3 DNA: TGTGCCAGCTCACCTCCCTCTAGCACAGATACGCAGTATTTT
CDR3 protein: CASSPPSSTDTQYF
clone size: NA
J gene: TRBJ2-3
V gene: TRBV18
D gene: NA

CDR3 DNA: TGTGCCAGCAGCTTAGCGGGGCAGGCGAACATTCAGTACTTC
CDR3 protein: CASSLAGQANIQYF
clone size: NA
J gene: TRBJ2-4
V gene: TRBV7-8
D gene: NA

CDR3 DNA: TGTGCCAGCAGTGATCTTGGCGTCTCCTACGAGCAGTACTTC
CDR3 protein: CASSDLGVSYEQYF
clone size: few
J gene: TRBJ2-7
V gene: TRBV25-1
D gene: NA

CDR3 DNA: TGTGCCAGCAGTCTTCGGGACCCAAGGTCCCACGAGCAGTACTTC
CDR3 protein: CASSLRDPRSHEQYF
clone size: NA
J gene: TRBJ2-7
V gene: TRBV27
D gene: NA

CDR3 DNA: TGTGCCATCAGTGATACGGCAGCGGGAGTCTACGAGCAGTACTTC
CDR3 protein: CAISDTAAGVYEQYF
clone size: NA
J gene: TRBJ2-7
V gene: TRBV10-3
D gene: TRBD2

CDR3 DNA: TGTGCCATCAGTGAGGTTGGGGGCAATCAGCCCCAGCATTTT
CDR3 protein: CAISEVGGNQPQHF
clone size: NA
J gene: TRBJ1-5
V gene: TRBV10-3
D gene: NA

CDR3 DNA: TGTGCCAGCAGCTCGGGACAGATTCCCTACGAGCAGTACTTC
CDR3 protein: CASSSGQIPYEQYF
clone size: NA
J gene: TRBJ2-7
V gene: TRBV7-8
D gene: TRBD1

CDR3 DNA: TGCGCCAGCAGCCAAGAACCGGCCTACGAGCAGTACTTC
CDR3 protein: CASSQEPAYEQYF
clone size: once
J gene: TRBJ2-7
V gene: TRBV4-3
D gene: NA

CDR3 DNA: TGTGCCAGCAGCCGGGACCCTACGGGAGAGACCCAGTACTTC
CDR3 protein: CASSRDPTGETQYF
clone size: NA
J gene: TRBJ2-5
V gene: TRBV6-1
D gene: NA

CDR3 DNA: TGTGCCAGCAGCTTAGCGCCGGGAAACACCATATATTTT
CDR3 protein: CASSLAPGNTIYF
clone size: NA
J gene: TRBJ1-3
V gene: TRBV7-2
D gene: NA

CDR3 DNA: TGCGCCAGCAGCCAAAGGACAGGCCACGAGCAGTTCTTC
CDR3 protein: CASSQRTGHEQFF
clone size: NA
J gene: TRBJ2-1
V gene: TRBV5-1
D gene: TRBD1

CDR3 DNA: TGTGCCAGCAGCTCTCGGCTAGCGGGAGCCGTCAATGAGCAGTTCTTC
CDR3 protein: CASSSRLAGAVNEQFF
clone size: few
J gene: TRBJ2-1
V gene: TRBV7-9
D gene: TRBD2

CDR3 DNA: TGTGCCAGCGTCCAGGGGGGACAGGGGAACTATGGCTACACCTTC
CDR3 protein: CASVQGGQGNYGYTF
clone size: many
J gene: TRBJ1-2
V gene: TRBV2
D gene: TRBD1

CDR3 DNA: TGTGCCGGCCAGAACGGGGGCAACACCGGGGAGCTGTTTTTT
CDR3 protein: CAGQNGGNTGELFF
clone size: once
J gene: TRBJ2-2
V gene: TRBV6-6
D gene: NA

CDR3 DNA: TGTGCCACGAGGCAGGGCTTGAGGTACCAAGAGACCCAGTACTTC
CDR3 protein: CATRQGLRYQETQYF
clone size: NA
J gene: TRBJ2-5
V gene: TRBV19
D gene: NA

CDR3 DNA: TGCGCCAGCAGCTCCGGGACTAGCGGCAGCGAGCAGTACTTC
CDR3 protein: CASSSGTSGSEQYF
clone size: many
J gene: TRBJ2-7
V gene: TRBV5-1
D gene: TRBD2

CDR3 DNA: TGTGCCAGCTCACCGGTCGCAGGGAGGTCTGGGGCCAACGTCCTGACTTTC
CDR3 protein: CASSPVAGRSGANVLTF
clone size: NA
J gene: TRBJ2-6
V gene: TRBV18
D gene: NA

CDR3 DNA: TGTGCCAGCGCCAGGGTTGGTGAAAAACTGTTTTTT
CDR3 protein: CASARVGEKLFF
clone size: many
J gene: TRBJ1-4
V gene: TRBV2
D gene: NA

CDR3 DNA: TGCGCCAGCAGTCTGAGCGGGATCCCAGGGGAGCAGTACTTC
CDR3 protein: CASSLSGIPGEQYF
clone size: NA
J gene: TRBJ2-7
V gene: TRBV5-1
D gene: TRBD2

CDR3 DNA: TGCGCCAGCAGCTTGGGTGTGGGGTGGCAGTACGAGCAGTACTTC
CDR3 protein: CASSLGVGWQYEQYF
clone size: NA
J gene: TRBJ2-7
V gene: TRBV5-1
D gene: NA

CDR3 DNA: TGTGCCAGTAGCCCAGGGGGGTCGGCTGAAAAACTGTTTTTT
CDR3 protein: CASSPGGSAEKLFF
clone size: few
J gene: TRBJ1-4
V gene: TRBV19
D gene: TRBD1

CDR3 DNA: TGTGCCAGCAGTGCCTCTTATCAGCCCCAGCATTTT
CDR3 protein: CASSASYQPQHF
clone size: NA
J gene: TRBJ1-5
V gene: TRBV28
D gene: NA

CDR3 DNA: TGTGCCAGTAGTACTTCCTCTCGGGAAGGCTACACCTTC
CDR3 protein: CASSTSSREGYTF
clone size: NA
J gene: TRBJ1-2
V gene: TRBV19
D gene: NA

CDR3 DNA: TGTGCCAGCAGCCGAGATATGGAGCAGTTCTTC
CDR3 protein: CASSRDMEQFF
clone size: NA
J gene: TRBJ2-1
V gene: TRBV4-2
D gene: NA

CDR3 DNA: TGTGCCAGCAGTTCTAGTAGGGATAATTCACCCCTCCACTTT
CDR3 protein: CASSSSRDNSPLHF
clone size: few
J gene: TRBJ1-6
V gene: TRBV27
D gene: NA

CDR3 DNA: TGTGCCACCAGAGGAAATTCCGGGGACAGGGCACTCAACCTCTACGAGCAGTACTTC
CDR3 protein: CATRGNSGDRALNLYEQYF
clone size: few
J gene: TRBJ2-7
V gene: TRBV19
D gene: TRBD1

CDR3 DNA: TGCGCCAGCAGCTTGGTTAGCGGGAGGGGGAGCTCCTACAATGAGCAGTTCTTC
CDR3 protein: CASSLVSGRGSSYNEQFF
clone size: NA
J gene: TRBJ2-1
V gene: TRBV5-1
D gene: TRBD2

CDR3 DNA: TGTGCCAGCAGCTTAGACCCGGATTCCATTCAGTACTTC
CDR3 protein: CASSLDPDSIQYF
clone size: NA
J gene: TRBJ2-4
V gene: TRBV11-3
D gene: NA

CDR3 DNA: TGTGCCAGCAGTCGCGGGTCCTCCTACGAGCAGTACTTC
CDR3 protein: CASSRGSSYEQYF
clone size: NA
J gene: TRBJ2-7
V gene: TRBV2
D gene: NA

CDR3 DNA: TGTGCTAGTGGTTTGGACAGATGGGGCACAGATACGCAGTATTTT
CDR3 protein: CASGLDRWGTDTQYF
clone size: once
J gene: TRBJ2-3
V gene: TRBV12-5
D gene: NA